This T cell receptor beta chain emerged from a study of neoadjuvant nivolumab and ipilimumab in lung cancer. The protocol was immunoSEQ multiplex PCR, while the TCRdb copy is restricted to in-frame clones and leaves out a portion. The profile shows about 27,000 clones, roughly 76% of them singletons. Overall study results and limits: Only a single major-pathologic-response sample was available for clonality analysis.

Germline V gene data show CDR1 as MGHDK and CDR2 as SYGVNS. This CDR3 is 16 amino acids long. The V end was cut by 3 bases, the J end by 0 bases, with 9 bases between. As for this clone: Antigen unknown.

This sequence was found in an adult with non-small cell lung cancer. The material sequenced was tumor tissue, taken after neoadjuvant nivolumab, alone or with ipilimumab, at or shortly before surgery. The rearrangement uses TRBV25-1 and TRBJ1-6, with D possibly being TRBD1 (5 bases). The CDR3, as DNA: TGTGCCAGCAGTGAGGGGGGTAGCTCCTATAATTCACCCCTCCACTTT. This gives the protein CASSEGGSSYNSPLHF.